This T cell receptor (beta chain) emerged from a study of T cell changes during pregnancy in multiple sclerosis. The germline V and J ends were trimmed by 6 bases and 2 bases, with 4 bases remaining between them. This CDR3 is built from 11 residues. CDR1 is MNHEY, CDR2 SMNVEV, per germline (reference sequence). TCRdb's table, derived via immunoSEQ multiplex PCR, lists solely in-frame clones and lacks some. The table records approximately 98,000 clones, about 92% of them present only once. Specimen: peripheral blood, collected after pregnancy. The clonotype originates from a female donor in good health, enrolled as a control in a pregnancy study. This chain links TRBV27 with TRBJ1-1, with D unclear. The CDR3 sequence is CASRSNTEAFF. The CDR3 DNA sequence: TGTGCCAGCAGGTCAAACACTGAAGCTTTCTTT.